The rows below give T cell receptor beta chains drawn from one sample of a study of T cells in tuberculosis. TCRdb's table, derived via immunoSEQ multiplex PCR, lists solely in-frame clones and lacks some. The sample holds 26,000 or so clones, around 91% seen once. The sample taken for sequencing was PBMCs. The receptors were gathered from a donor aged 10-29 years with latent tuberculosis or without tuberculosis infection. Both conserved end residues are part of each CDR3. D genes are given only for firm matches. Expanded clones are given a class, and other clones once, few, many or no size at all.

TRBV6-1	TRBJ2-7	TRBD1	.	CAGSWTGREQYF	TGTGCCGGATCTTGGACAGGGCGGGAGCAGTACTTC
TRBV27	TRBJ2-3	TRBD2	.	CASSKRLAGEADTQYF	TGTGCCAGCAGTAAGAGACTAGCGGGGGAGGCAGATACGCAGTATTTT
TRBV5-1	TRBJ2-1	TRBD1	.	CASSLEDRGSNEQFF	TGCGCCAGCAGCTTGGAGGACAGGGGTTCCAATGAGCAGTTCTTC
TRBV4-1	TRBJ2-5	TRBD2	.	CASSQDGLAGVETQYF	TGCGCCAGCAGCCAAGATGGACTAGCGGGGGTGGAGACCCAGTACTTC
TRBV5-4	TRBJ2-3	TRBD2	.	CASSLSGGKDTQYF	TGTGCCAGCTCCCTGAGCGGGGGGAAAGATACGCAGTATTTT
TRBV6-1	TRBJ1-5	.	.	CASTTRGSNQPQHF	TGTGCCAGTACTACCAGGGGTAGCAATCAGCCCCAGCATTTT
TRBV19	TRBJ2-5	.	.	CASSARTNQETQYF	TGTGCCAGTAGTGCCCGGACTAACCAAGAGACCCAGTACTTC
TRBV14	TRBJ1-1	TRBD1	.	CASRNQGAVVAFF	TGTGCCAGCAGGAATCAGGGGGCAGTAGTGGCTTTCTTT
TRBV5-1	TRBJ2-5	TRBD2	.	CASNSLDREGETQYF	TGCGCCAGCAACTCACTGGATAGGGAGGGGGAGACCCAGTACTTC
TRBV5-1	TRBJ1-5	.	.	CASSLNKGDQPQHF	TGCGCCAGCAGCTTGAATAAGGGGGATCAGCCCCAGCATTTT
TRBV10-3	TRBJ2-3	.	.	CAISGSGRPFTDTQYF	TGTGCCATCAGTGGGAGCGGAAGGCCCTTCACAGATACGCAGTATTTT
TRBV6-4	TRBJ2-6	.	.	CASSEFASSGANVLTF	TGTGCCAGCAGTGAGTTTGCGAGCTCTGGGGCCAACGTCCTGACTTTC
TRBV5-1	TRBJ2-7	.	.	CASSLGGDYEQYF	TGCGCCAGCAGCTTGGGCGGGGACTACGAGCAGTACTTC
TRBV21-1	TRBJ1-5	.	.	CASSKGRTANQPQHF	TGTGCCAGCAGCAAAGGTAGGACAGCTAATCAGCCCCAGCATTTT
TRBV5-6	TRBJ2-2	.	.	CASSFWGVGTGELFF	TGTGCCAGCAGCTTTTGGGGGGTCGGCACCGGGGAGCTGTTTTTT
TRBV6-6	TRBJ2-7	TRBD1	.	CASRYLGTGYEQYF	TGTGCCAGCAGATACCTTGGGACAGGGTACGAGCAGTACTTC
TRBV5-4	TRBJ2-5	.	.	CASSLGQETQYF	TGTGCCAGCAGCTTGGGCCAGGAGACCCAGTACTTC
TRBV6-5	TRBJ2-1	.	few	CASSNDPGYNEQFF	TGTGCCAGCTCTAACGACCCCGGGTACAATGAGCAGTTCTTC
TRBV6-1	TRBJ2-3	.	.	CASSEINSHTDTQYF	TGTGCCAGCAGTGAAATCAACAGTCATACAGATACGCAGTATTTT
TRBV5-1	TRBJ2-2	.	.	CASSLRGGGELFF	TGCGCCAGCAGCTTGCGAGGGGGCGGGGAGCTGTTTTTT
TRBV10-3	TRBJ2-3	.	.	CAISEWRGADTQYF	TGTGCCATCAGTGAGTGGAGGGGAGCAGATACGCAGTATTTT
TRBV5-4	TRBJ1-2	.	.	CASSLGGSTYGYTF	TGTGCCAGCAGCTTGGGAGGCAGCACCTATGGCTACACCTTC
TRBV27	TRBJ1-2	TRBD1	.	CASSSGQAAYGYTF	TGTGCCAGCAGTTCAGGACAGGCTGCCTATGGCTACACCTTC